Following are 7 T cell receptor beta chains from one sample sequenced in a study of CD8 T cells in ankylosing spondylitis. TCRdb itself ran the 5' RACE reads through MiXCR, one entry per CDR3 protein. The data show more than 150,000 distinct CDR3 sequences, approximately 12% seen once. Sample: blood, either unsorted or a sorted T cell fraction (not recorded which). The receptor set was obtained from a female donor with ankylosing spondylitis or in good health (not recorded which).

This clonotype was picked up many times. The junction does not match germline at one end; this may be a read error. The J gene is TRBJ1-1, the V gene TRBV27; 7 nucleotides line up with TRBD1. The germline V gene has CDR1 MNHEY and CDR2 SMNVEV (reference sequence). CDR3 size: 14 residues. CDR3 sequence: CASSLTGTNTEAFF. The CDR3 bases are TGCGCCAGCAGCTTGACAGGGACGAACACTGAAGCTTTCTTT.

A word on this clonotype: This may come from a read error, since a much larger clone is one base off. This chain links TRBV9 with TRBJ2-1; 7 bases are a match to TRBD2. Germline-derived CDR1 and CDR2 are SGDLS and YYNGEE. V was pared by 1 base and J by 7 bases, with 8 bases of the junction left unmatched. The CDR3 sequence is 15 residues long. In DNA, the CDR3 is TGTGCCAGCAGCGTAAGAGGGAGGGCCGGGAATGAGCAGTTCTTC. Its protein product is CASSVRGRAGNEQFF.

This clonotype was found many times. The V and J genes are TRBV7-6 and TRBJ1-4; TRBD1 matches at 8 bases. This CDR3 has 15 residues. V was clipped by 5 bases and J by 8 bases; unmatched bases: 10. Germline V gene lookup returns CDR1 SGHVS and CDR2 FNYEAQ. DNA of the CDR3: TGTGCCAGCAGCGCCCGACAGGGGATCGAGGAAAAACTGTTTTTT. Translating it yields CASSARQGIEEKLFF.

This clonotype has a count of ten or more. The chain couples TRBV3-1 to TRBJ1-5, with D possibly TRBD1 on 5 matching bases. The germline gives CDR1 LGHDT, CDR2 YNNKEL (reference sequence). V dropped 6 bases and J dropped 0 bases, with 12 bases sitting between them. The CDR3 spans 15 residues. CDR3 sequence reads: CASSLDSDSNQPQHF. The CDR3 DNA reads as TGTGCCAGCAGTCTAGACAGTGATAGCAATCAGCCCCAGCATTTT.

The chain uses TRBV30 and TRBJ1-2, with D perhaps matching TRBD1 (5 bases). V dropped 4 bases and J dropped 4 bases, with 16 bases sitting between them. In germline, CDR1 is GTSNPN, CDR2 SVGIG (reference sequence). The CDR3 covers 14 residues. CDR3 sequence: CAWTEGTAGYGYTF. CDR3 sequence (DNA): TGTGCCTGGACGGAGGGGACCGCAGGCTATGGCTACACCTTC.

This clonotype was seen ten or more times. V is TRBV12-3 or TRBV12-4 and J is TRBJ2-4; D is ambiguous. V lost 4 bases, J lost 6 bases, and 7 bases lay in between. The CDR3 is 12 residues long. The CDR3 DNA reads TGTGCCAGCAGTTCCATTGCAAACATTCAGTACTTC. Translating gives CASSSIANIQYF.

This clonotype came up many times. V is TRBV20-1 and J is TRBJ2-3; D could derive from TRBD1 or TRBD2 (6 bases each). Germline lookup yields CDR1 DFQATT and CDR2 SNEGSKA (reference sequence). The CDR3 has 15 residues. Trimming removed 1 base at V and 0 bases at J, with 11 bases between. The CDR3 here is CSARVGGGSTDTQYF. CDR3 sequence (DNA): TGCAGTGCTAGAGTGGGGGGCGGAAGCACAGATACGCAGTATTTT.